This T cell receptor (beta chain) appears in the sequencing data of a study of cytomegalovirus exposure and HLA in healthy donors. For this clone: Its antigen remains unknown. The same CDR3 can be traced to other DNA sequences in this sample.

The PCR made use of 60 Vbeta and 13 Jbeta primers. TCRdb keeps only in-frame clones here, not all; method: immunoSEQ multiplex PCR. The sample holds around 160,000 clones, around 70% seen once. Study-wide points: Most of the TCR beta V segments (in an earlier analysis) were productive either about 87% or about 30% of the time. A later analysis found that most CMV-associated TCR beta chains appeared HLA-restricted.

The length of the CDR3 is 14 residues. The TCR comes from a man between 18 and 29 years old in good health and CMV-seropositive. The V gene is TRBV21-1, the J gene TRBJ2-3; the DNA was not compared with TRBD2, the D call given in the table. TRBV21-1 is deemed a pseudogene. The sequencing input was PBMCs. The CDR3 DNA is TGTGCCACCAAGCGGGAGCGAGGTCTTGATACGCAGTACTTT. Translation: CATKRERGLDTQYF.